Following are 15 T cell receptor beta chains from one sample sequenced in a study of blood T cell repertoires in COVID-19 (dated by TCRdb to 2018 to 2021). The method behind the library was the immunoSEQ multiplex PCR assay. Entries here come from immuneACCESS through TCRdb and include only in-frame sequences with V and J called. Some clones fail to appear in such tables; in the studies checked, an unresolved V gene covers under half of the shortfall, and the cause of the remainder is unknown. In all, the sample holds roughly 200,000 clones, and roughly 85% of those were seen once. The ten largest account for about 17% of the sample. Sequencing used PBMCs or T cells enriched from blood (not recorded which). Receptors originate from a man aged 40-49 years who had recovered from COVID-19.

This clone was seen only once. The chain couples TRBV5-1 to TRBJ1-1; D is unclear. CDR1 SGHRS and CDR2 YFSETQ come from the germline V gene. There are 13 residues in the CDR3. Trimming took off 1 base at V and 7 bases at J, with 11 bases between the two ends. In nucleotides, the CDR3 is TGCGCCAGCAGCTTGTATGGCACCCTTGAAGCTTTCTTT. The encoded protein is CASSLYGTLEAFF.

As DNA, the CDR3 is TGTGCCATCGGACAGGAGGGCTATGGCTACACCTTC. Translating it yields CAIGQEGYGYTF. This chain links TRBV10-3 with TRBJ1-2, with 7 nucleotides matching TRBD1. The germline V gene has CDR1 ENHRY and CDR2 SYGVKD. Losses at the gene ends were 8 bases for V and 4 bases for J; bases not matched to a gene: 4. There are 12 residues in the CDR3.

The gene calls are TRBV4-3 and TRBJ2-1; 11 nucleotides line up with TRBD2. V lost 0 bases to trimming and J lost 4 bases; unmatched junction nucleotides: 2. Germline V lookup: CDR1 LGHNA, CDR2 YSLEER. This CDR3 comprises 16 residues. Here the CDR3 DNA reads TGCGCCAGCAGCCAAGATAGACTAGCGGGGTACAATGAGCAGTTCTTC. The encoded protein is CASSQDRLAGYNEQFF.

The rearrangement links TRBV5-1 to TRBJ2-7, with 7 bases matching TRBD2. CDR1 SGHRS and CDR2 YFSETQ come from the germline V gene. Trimming took 1 base from V and 5 from J; bases not matched to a gene: 12. The CDR3 runs 16 residues. Written as DNA, the CDR3 is TGCGCCAGCAGCTTGTCTATTTCGGTCGGACTAGACGAGCAGTACTTC. Its translation: CASSLSISVGLDEQYF. The full variable domain, rest sourced from reference TRBV5-1 and TRBJ2-7, is KAGVTQTPRYLIKTRGQQVTLSCSPISGHRSVSWYQQTPGQGLQFLFEYFSETQRNKGNFPGRFSGRQFSNSRSEMNVSTLELGDSALYLCASSLSISVGLDEQYFGPGTRLTVT.

The chain employs TRBV5-1 and TRBJ2-7; D is perhaps TRBD1 (6 bases). V was trimmed by 5 bases and J by 2 bases, leaving 11 bases between them. The CDR3 runs 13 residues. Germline-derived CDR1 and CDR2 are SGHRS and YFSETQ. The CDR3 protein is CASSPTGPYEQYF. CDR3 nucleotides: TGCGCCAGCAGTCCGACAGGTCCCTACGAGCAGTACTTC.

This sequence joins TRBV7-8 and TRBJ2-7; 8 nucleotides align to TRBD1. CDR3 length: 16 residues. Germline CDR1 SGHVS, CDR2 FQNEAQ. V lost 5 bases, J lost 4 bases, and 13 bases stayed unmatched. CDR3 sequence reads: CASSGPTGVGVYEQYF. CDR3 nucleotide sequence: TGTGCCAGCAGCGGACCGACAGGGGTCGGGGTTTACGAGCAGTACTTC.

This rearrangement joins TRBV5-5 to TRBJ2-1; the match to TRBD2 covers 11 bases. CDR3 length: 16 residues. CDR1 is SGHKS, CDR2 YYEKEE, per germline (reference sequence). V was clipped by 4 bases and J by 7 bases; unmatched bases: 10. The DNA for the CDR3 is TGTGCCAGCAGCCCCAGAACTAGCGGGAGAGGGAATGAGCAGTTCTTC. Its translation is CASSPRTSGRGNEQFF.

The rearrangement uses TRBV7-9 and TRBJ2-1; 7 positions agree with TRBD2. V lost 3 bases, J lost 4 bases, and 3 bases stayed unmatched. The CDR3 is 14 amino acids. Germline lookup yields CDR1 SEHNR and CDR2 FQNEAQ (reference sequence). CDR3 sequence (DNA): TGTGCCAGCAGCTTTTTGCGGGAGTACAATGAGCAGTTCTTC. This gives the protein CASSFLREYNEQFF.

V and J are TRBV3-1 (or the pseudogene TRBV3-2) and TRBJ2-3; 11 bases line up with TRBD2. The V gene end was trimmed by 5 bases and the J gene end by 0 bases; junction bases not matched to a gene: 13. The CDR3 is made up of 19 amino acids. Germline V gives CDR1 LGHDT, CDR2 YNNKEL (reference sequence). The CDR3 sequence: CASSVHAASGRLSTDTQYF. Written as DNA, the CDR3 is TGTGCCAGCAGCGTACATGCAGCTAGCGGGAGGCTCAGCACAGATACGCAGTATTTT.

This chain uses TRBV28 with TRBJ2-7; maybe TRBD2 (6 bases). From germline, CDR1 is MDHEN and CDR2 SYDVKM. The CDR3 is 16 residues long. Trimming took off 3 bases at V and 1 base at J, with 16 bases between the two ends. The CDR3 loop is CASSFDREFGSYEQYF. In DNA form, the CDR3 reads TGTGCCAGCAGTTTTGATCGGGAGTTTGGGTCCTACGAGCAGTACTTC.

The chain combines TRBV2 with TRBJ2-1; 9 bases agree with TRBD2. Germline values: CDR1 SNHLY, CDR2 FYNNEI. Germline trimming cut 7 bases from V and 1 base from J; bases unmatched to any gene: 5. This CDR3 comprises 15 residues. This CDR3 is CASKSGLASYNEQFF. The CDR3 DNA follows: TGTGCCAGCAAATCGGGACTAGCATCCTACAATGAGCAGTTCTTC.

This clone occurred a few times. The J gene is TRBJ2-7, the V gene TRBV18; 7 nucleotides agree with TRBD1. J lost 5 bases, V lost 3 bases, and 4 bases had no gene match. Germline CDR1 and CDR2: KGHSH and LQKENI. CDR3 size: 13 residues. Written as DNA, the CDR3 is TGTGCCAGCTCACCGCTCGACAGGGACGAGCAGTACTTC. It specifies CASSPLDRDEQYF. The whole variable domain, remainder taken from reference TRBV18 and TRBJ2-7, is NAGVMQNPRHLVRRRGQEARLRCSPMKGHSHVYWYRQLPEEGLKFMVYLQKENIIDESGMPKERFSAEFPKEGPSILRIQQVVRGDSAAYFCASSPLDRDEQYFGPGTRLTVT.

The sample holds a few counts of this clone. This chain uses TRBV7-9 with TRBJ1-2; D is unresolved. The CDR3 covers 13 residues. The germline V and J ends were trimmed by 1 base and 4 bases, with 7 bases remaining between them. Per the germline V gene, CDR1 is SEHNR and CDR2 is FQNEAQ (reference sequence). The CDR3 nucleotides read TGTGCCAGCAGCTTAGAAGCAGGCTATGGCTACACCTTC. Translation: CASSLEAGYGYTF.

The chain recombines TRBV30 with TRBJ2-2; 7 bases are a match to TRBD2. This CDR3 region has 15 residues. Germline V CDR1 and CDR2: GTSNPN, SVGIG (reference sequence). V shed 2 bases and J 5 bases; nucleotides not matched to a gene: 8. CDR3 coding DNA: TGTGCCTGGAGTCATCTGCGGGAGCGGACCGGGGAGCTGTTTTTT. Encoded protein: CAWSHLRERTGELFF.

CDR3 residues: CAREGPGNSPLHF. As DNA, the CDR3 is TGTGCCCGGGAGGGACCTGGAAATTCACCCCTCCACTTT. The chain uses TRBV2 and TRBJ1-6, with D possibly matching TRBD1 (5 bases). V dropped 11 bases and J dropped 7 bases, with 15 bases sitting between them. This CDR3 contains 13 residues. CDR1 is SNHLY, CDR2 FYNNEI, per germline.